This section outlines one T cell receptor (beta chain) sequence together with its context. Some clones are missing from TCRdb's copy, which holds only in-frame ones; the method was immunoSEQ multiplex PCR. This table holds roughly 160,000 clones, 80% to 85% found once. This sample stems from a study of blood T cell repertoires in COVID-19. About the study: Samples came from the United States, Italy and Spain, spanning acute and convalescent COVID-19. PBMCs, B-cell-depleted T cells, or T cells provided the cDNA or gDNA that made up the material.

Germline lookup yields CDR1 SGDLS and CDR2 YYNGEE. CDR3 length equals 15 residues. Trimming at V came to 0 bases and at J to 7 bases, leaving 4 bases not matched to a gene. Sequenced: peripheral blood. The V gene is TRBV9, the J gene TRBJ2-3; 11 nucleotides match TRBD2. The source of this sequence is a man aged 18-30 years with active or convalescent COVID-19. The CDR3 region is CASSVDLAGGNTQYF. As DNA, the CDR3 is TGTGCCAGCAGCGTAGACCTAGCGGGGGGAAATACGCAGTATTTT. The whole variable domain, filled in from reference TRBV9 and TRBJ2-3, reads DSGVTQTPKHLITATGQRVTLRCSPRSGDLSVYWYQQSLDQGLQFLIQYYNGEERAKGNILERFSAQQFPDLHSELNLSSLELGDSALYFCASSVDLAGGNTQYFGPGTRLTVL.